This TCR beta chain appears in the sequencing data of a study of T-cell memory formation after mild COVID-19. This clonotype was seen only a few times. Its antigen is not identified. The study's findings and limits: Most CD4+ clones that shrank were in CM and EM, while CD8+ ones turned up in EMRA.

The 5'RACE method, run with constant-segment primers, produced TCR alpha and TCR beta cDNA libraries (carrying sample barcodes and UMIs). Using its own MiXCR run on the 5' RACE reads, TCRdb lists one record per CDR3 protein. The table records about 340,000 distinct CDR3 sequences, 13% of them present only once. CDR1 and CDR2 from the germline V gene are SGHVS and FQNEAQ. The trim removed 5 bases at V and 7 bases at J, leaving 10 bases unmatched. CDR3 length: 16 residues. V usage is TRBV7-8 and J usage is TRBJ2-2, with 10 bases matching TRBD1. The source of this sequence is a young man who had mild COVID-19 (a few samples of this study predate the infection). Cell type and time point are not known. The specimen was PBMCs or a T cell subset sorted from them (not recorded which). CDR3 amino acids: CASSPGPGQGFGELFF. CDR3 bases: TGTGCCAGCAGCCCCGGACCGGGACAGGGGTTCGGGGAGCTGTTTTTT.